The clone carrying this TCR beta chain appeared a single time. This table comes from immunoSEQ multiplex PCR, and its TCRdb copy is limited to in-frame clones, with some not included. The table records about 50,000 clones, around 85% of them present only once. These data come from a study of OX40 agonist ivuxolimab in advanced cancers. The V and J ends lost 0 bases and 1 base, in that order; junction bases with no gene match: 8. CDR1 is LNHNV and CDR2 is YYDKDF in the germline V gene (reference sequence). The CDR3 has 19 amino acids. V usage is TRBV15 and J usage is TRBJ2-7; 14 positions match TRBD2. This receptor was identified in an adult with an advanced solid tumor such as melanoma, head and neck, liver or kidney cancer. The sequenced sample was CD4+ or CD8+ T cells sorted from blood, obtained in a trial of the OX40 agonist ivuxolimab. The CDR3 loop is CATSRDLTSGRVGSYEQYF. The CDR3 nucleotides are TGTGCCACCAGCAGAGATTTGACTAGCGGGAGGGTGGGATCCTACGAGCAGTACTTC.